The TCR beta chain under discussion was sequenced for a study of graft-versus-host responses after intestinal transplantation. Study overall: Uniformly, recipients were administered anti-thymocyte globulin induction with subsequent tacrolimus and steroids for approximately three years.

Study conclusions and caveats: After transplant, early declines in HvG clones were associated with peak levels of circulating GvH clones.

The protocol was immunoSEQ multiplex PCR, while the TCRdb copy is restricted to in-frame clones and leaves out a portion. Here the sample spans some 22,000 clones, approximately 40% being singletons. Co-plating was performed using around 200,000 CFSE-labeled responder cells and around 200,000 irradiated, violet-dye-labeled stimulator cells. The responders that had proliferated, CFSE-low CD3+CD4+ and CD3+CD8+ cells, were sorted after the reaction. Unmatched junction bases numbered 4, after V lost 6 bases and J lost 0 bases. From germline, CDR1 is SQVTM and CDR2 ANQGSEA. There are 13 residues in the CDR3.

Sequenced material: alloreactive CD8+ T cells from a mixed lymphocyte reaction culture, taken before intestinal transplant. Subset: CFSE-low proliferating T cells sorted from roughly six-day pre-transplant mixed lymphocyte reaction (GvH or HvG direction). This receptor was identified in a human patient who received an intestinal transplant. The chain joins TRBV29-1 to TRBJ2-7; 8 nucleotides agree with TRBD2. CDR3 coding DNA: TGCAGCGTCCTAAGCGGGAGCTCCTACGAGCAGTACTTC. Its protein is CSVLSGSSYEQYF.